This TCR beta chain was captured by sequencing in a study of T cells in Graves' hyperthyroidism and ophthalmopathy. Study-wide results and limits: Blood also contained most expanded thyroid clonotypes above 0.001.

V lost 2 bases to trimming and J lost 2 bases; unmatched junction nucleotides: 8. Germline lookup yields CDR1 ENHRY and CDR2 SYGVKD. The length of the CDR3 is 17 residues. Amplification of TCR beta CDR3 regions was performed using RNA transcripts as template. HTBI primers drove first-round RT-PCR of the TCR CDR3. One entry per CDR3 protein, called by TCRdb with MiXCR from the multiplex PCR reads. Of roughly 660,000 distinct CDR3 sequences in the sample, 17% are singletons; the top ten hold roughly a sixth. Stable Graves' hyperthyroidism denoted no ophthalmopathy progression over 18 months. PBMCs stemmed from 10 ml fresh peripheral blood. In its sample, this clonotype was seen many times. As yet, its antigen is unknown.

The TCR comes from a man aged 50 or older with Graves' hyperthyroidism. This chain connects TRBV10-3 to TRBJ2-7; 11 nucleotides agree with TRBD2. Source material: blood. The CDR3 region has the DNA TGTGCCATCAGTGAGCCCCTAGCGGGAGGTTGGCCCTACGAGCAGTACTTC. Protein sequence: CAISEPLAGGWPYEQYF.